Sequencing of this T cell receptor beta chain was carried out in a study of T cells after posttransplantation cyclophosphamide. The table came from immunoSEQ multiplex PCR; TCRdb's copy has only in-frame clones and leaves some out. Sampling found around 7,700 clones, none seen once. The sample holds many counts of this clone. Its antigen is undetermined. A marrow graft followed busulfan-fludarabine conditioning, with cyclophosphamide on days +3 and +4. Study conclusions and caveats: Donor CD8+ memory clones often dominated recipient blood repertoires at later times. After PTCy, TRB diversity resembled that of CNI/methotrexate controls.

CDR1 is LNHDA, CDR2 SQIVND, per germline (reference sequence). The CDR3 sequence is 14 residues long. V lost 5 bases and J 0 bases, leaving 8 bases between the germline ends. Here the sequenced sample was PBMCs, taken 94 days after allogeneic stem cell transplant with posttransplant cyclophosphamide. This chain joins TRBV19 and TRBJ1-5; a possible D gene is TRBD1 (5 bases). This receptor was identified in a female patient aged 60 to 70 who received an allogeneic stem cell transplant from an unrelated donor, was CMV-positive, and had acute GVHD only. Some of these T cells may belong to the graft donor. This CDR3 reads CASSSRDSNQPQHF. The CDR3, as DNA: TGTGCCAGTAGTTCCAGGGATAGCAATCAGCCCCAGCATTTT.